A single sample gave rise to the 14 T cell receptor beta chains below, sequenced in a study of cytomegalovirus exposure and HLA in healthy donors. PCR involved 60 Vbeta and 13 Jbeta primers. TCRdb's copy holds only in-frame clones and misses some; the assay was immunoSEQ multiplex PCR. The sample lists approximately 120,000 clones; roughly a sixth were seen once. Sequencing was carried out using PBMCs. The receptors come from a female donor in good health and CMV-seropositive.

This clone came up a few times. CDR3 DNA: TGTGCCAGCAGTACCGGGACAGGGGGACATTCACCCCTCCACTTT. This codes for CASSTGTGGHSPLHF. The rearrangement joins TRBV6-6 to TRBJ1-6, with 11 bases identical to TRBD1. The germline V gene has CDR1 MNHNY and CDR2 SVGAGI (reference sequence). The J segment lost 8 bases and the V segment lost 5 bases, leaving 5 bases of the junction unmatched. The CDR3 is 15 amino acids.

The rearrangement links TRBV6-6 to TRBJ2-7; 8 bases match TRBD2. V trimming: 2 bases; J trimming: 1 base; junction bases outside the gene matches: 4. Looked up from germline, CDR1 is MNHNY and CDR2 is SVGAGI (reference sequence). CDR3 length: 15 residues. The CDR3 protein is CASSYAGGSSYEQYF. In DNA, the CDR3 is TGTGCCAGCAGTTACGCGGGGGGTTCGTCCTACGAGCAGTACTTC.

This clone showed up just a few times. The chain links TRBV6-1 to TRBJ2-1; weak D call: TRBD2 (6 bases). V dropped 2 bases and J dropped 9 bases, with 17 bases sitting between them. The CDR3 covers 15 residues. Germline assignment: CDR1 MNHNS and CDR2 SASEGT. CDR3 sequence: CASSEFGLQLIEQFF. CDR3 bases: TGTGCCAGCAGTGAATTTGGACTACAACTTATTGAGCAGTTCTTC.

This clone has more than one count but fewer than ten. The chain carries TRBV4-2 and TRBJ2-3; D is possibly TRBD1 (5 bases). Between the trimmed V and J ends, which lost 0 bases and 6 bases, there was a span of 13 bases. This CDR3 has 15 residues. Germline V gene lookup returns CDR1 LGHNA and CDR2 YNFKEQ. The CDR3 spells CASSQEAGLSDTQYF. The CDR3 DNA reads TGTGCCAGCAGCCAAGAGGCAGGGCTTTCCGATACGCAGTATTTT.

Only a few counts were recorded for this clone. V and J are TRBV11-2 and TRBJ2-1; D ambiguous. The CDR3 runs 13 residues. V was shortened by 0 bases and J by 12 bases, with 12 bases between the two germline ends. Germline CDR1 is SGHAT and CDR2 is FQNNGV. Written as DNA, the CDR3 is TGTGCCAGCAGCTTAGAAGCCCAGGCCGGGCAGTTCTTC. Translation: CASSLEAQAGQFF.

The chain joins TRBV6-5 to TRBJ2-2; possibly TRBD1 for D (6 bases). This CDR3 spans 15 amino acids. Germline CDR1 MNHEY, CDR2 SVGAGI. The V end was cut by 6 bases, the J end by 6 bases, with 17 bases between. As DNA, the CDR3 is TGTGCCAGCAGCCAGTCAGGGGCCGGCCCCGGGGAGCTGTTTTTT. This sequence encodes CASSQSGAGPGELFF.

This clone was observed a few times. This chain connects TRBV7-9 to TRBJ1-4; D remains ambiguous. The CDR3 length is 14 residues. V shed 5 bases and J shed 0 bases, with 7 bases lying between them. Looked up from germline, CDR1 is SEHNR and CDR2 is FQNEAQ (reference sequence). The CDR3 region has the DNA TGTGCCAGCAGCCTTCTTGCAACTAATGAAAAACTGTTTTTT. Translation: CASSLLATNEKLFF. The whole variable domain, filled in from reference TRBV7-9 and TRBJ1-4, reads DTGVSQNPRHKITKRGQNVTFRCDPISEHNRLYWYRQTLGQGPEFLTYFQNEAQLEKSRLLSDRFSAERPKGSFSTLEIQRTEQGDSAMYLCASSLLATNEKLFFGSGTQLSVL.

This chain links TRBV5-6 with TRBJ1-1; no clear D gene. The CDR3 runs 14 residues. CDR1 SGHDT and CDR2 YYEEEE come from the germline V gene. V lost 2 bases and J 1 base, leaving 9 bases between the germline ends. In DNA form, the CDR3 reads TGTGCCAGCAGCTTTTATTTCAGGAACACTGAAGCTTTCTTT. Protein: CASSFYFRNTEAFF.

V and J are TRBV5-1 and TRBJ2-5; maybe TRBD2 (5 bases). Germline-derived CDR1 and CDR2 are SGHRS and YFSETQ. Trimming cost V 4 bases and J 3 bases, with 19 bases left between them. The CDR3 is 16 amino acids. The CDR3 DNA reads as TGCGCCAGCAGCCCAGGAGTAGGAGGTCGTGAAGAGACCCAGTACTTC. It encodes CASSPGVGGREETQYF.

The chain uses TRBV15 and TRBJ1-1; D gene uncertain. This CDR3 has 15 residues. V was shortened by 4 bases and J by 6 bases, with 18 bases between the two germline ends. CDR1 and CDR2 (germline): LNHNV, YYDKDF (reference sequence). CDR3 sequence: CATSTDRDLRAEAFF. Written as DNA, the CDR3 is TGTGCCACCAGCACAGATAGGGATCTGAGGGCTGAAGCTTTCTTT.

This clone appeared a few times. The gene calls are TRBV4-1 and TRBJ1-5, with no clear D. The CDR3 runs 16 residues. Germline V lookup: CDR1 MGHRA, CDR2 YSYEKL. Trimming shortened V by 0 bases and J by 4 bases, and 13 bases separated the two germline ends. The CDR3 region has the DNA TGCGCCAGCAGCCAAGACGGGGTCGCTAAAAATCAGCCCCAGCATTTT. Protein product: CASSQDGVAKNQPQHF.

This chain connects TRBV15 to TRBJ1-4, with D tentatively TRBD1 (6 bases). Germline loops: CDR1 LNHNV, CDR2 YYDKDF (reference sequence). The length of the CDR3 is 15 residues. Trimming pared 2 bases from V and 7 bases from J, leaving 14 bases between. The CDR3 DNA follows: TGTGCCACCAGCAGATTTCCAGGGGATGGTGAAAAACTGTTTTTT. This gives the protein CATSRFPGDGEKLFF.

This clone has more than one count but fewer than ten. DNA of the CDR3: TGTGCCACCCAAAAGGGGTCGCAGGGAAGGTGGAATCAGCCCCAGCATTTT. This codes for CATQKGSQGRWNQPQHF. V and J are TRBV19 and TRBJ1-5, with D possibly TRBD1 on 5 matching bases. CDR3 length equals 17 residues. Trimming removed 10 bases at V and 4 bases at J, with 26 bases between. Germline V lookup: CDR1 LNHDA, CDR2 SQIVND (reference sequence).

This clone was detected only a few times. Here the CDR3 DNA reads TGCGCCAGCAGCCAACTGAGGGCGGAGAGGACCGGGGAGCTGTTTTTT. It specifies CASSQLRAERTGELFF. This chain uses TRBV4-1 with TRBJ2-2; perhaps TRBD2 as D (5 bases). From germline, CDR1 is MGHRA and CDR2 YSYEKL. The CDR3 consists of 16 residues. V shed 2 bases and J shed 5 bases, with 15 bases lying between them.